Sequencing of this T cell receptor (beta chain) was carried out in a study of blood T cell repertoires in COVID-19 (dated by TCRdb to about 2020). Background on the whole study: Samples from collaborators originated in the United States, Italy and Spain and spanned both the acute and convalescent phases of COVID-19. The prospective study material was composed of cDNA or gDNA derived from T cells, B-cell-depleted T cells, or PBMCs. The repertoires were released in a freely available public database meant as a resource for research on the immune response to SARS-CoV-2. The samples were drawn from the first 160 participants of the ongoing ImmuneRACE study and from 950 to 1,500 subjects provided by 6 global collaborators. Subjects who had been exposed to COVID-19, were actively infected with it, or had recovered from it provided the deeply sampled blood TCRbeta repertoires that made up the dataset. Where available, HLA class I and class II types were obtained from metadata supplied by the sample provider rather than from assay-based typing. Nearly every sample came with metadata listing a de-identified subject ID, COVID-19 status, age in years and sex. Overall study results and their limits: The quantity of clinical and demographic metadata differed by source and by participant and was supplied without curation.

On this clone itself: The antigen this receptor binds is unknown. The sample holds no much larger clone one base away, and base qualities are not on file.

The junction shows trimming of 7 bases on V and 1 base on J, plus 22 bases between the germline ends. Taken from cysteine to phenylalanine, the CDR3 has 17 residues. Just the 51-base CDR3 DNA is kept, in frame starting at base 1. Via the germline V gene, CDR1 is MDHEN and CDR2 SYDVKM. TCRbeta CDR3 regions were amplified from genomic DNA by means of the immunoSEQ Assay, a bias-controlled multiplex PCR. The authors processed their data as follows. Within the assay, amplification of reference gene primers was used to estimate how many nucleated cells each sample contained. To quantify the absolute abundance of each unique TCRbeta CDR3 rearrangement, sequence reads were collapsed and filtered. For each sample, productive Simpson clonality was calculated as the square root of Simpson's diversity index over productive rearrangements. Here the immuneACCESS table is served through TCRdb, limited to in-frame sequences with V and J called. Missing clones are a known gap in these copies; in checked studies unresolved V genes cover under half, and the rest lacks a known reason. Clonal size and the V and J genes are those of that table, whereas D and trimming came from the DNA. This sample lists 35,000 to 50,000 clones; about 80% were detected once. Together, the top ten hold about 24% of the sample.

The collaborating institutions used their own protocols to collect whole blood in K2EDTA tubes. For TCRbeta analysis, collaborators shipped samples in one of three forms: frozen whole blood, isolated PBMCs, or DNA extracted from either of those sample types. The receptor was isolated from a human donor with acute or convalescent COVID-19. The donor label of this sample is uncertain. Sequences were obtained from peripheral blood. This receptor chain uses TRBV28 and TRBJ2-5; TRBD2 is a weak D gene call, 6 bases matching. This receptor has the CDR3 CASTPRGGLNLQETQYF. The DNA sequence is given as TGTGCCAGCACCCCCCGGGGAGGACTAAACCTCCAAGAGACCCAGTACTTC.